This TCR beta chain was recorded in a study of shared T cell receptors in the human thymus. Clones were read by immunoSEQ multiplex PCR, and TCRdb kept only the in-frame ones, dropping some. The sample carries about 400,000 clones, around 93% recorded once. The CDR3 runs to 17 residues. Germline lookup yields CDR1 SGHDN and CDR2 FVKESK. Trimming took 0 bases from V and 1 from J; bases not matched to a gene: 6. This TCR was recovered from a human donor. The chain joins TRBV14 to TRBJ2-7; 10 nucleotides align to TRBD1. The sequenced sample consisted of thymocytes. CDR3 nucleotide sequence: TGTGCCAGCAGCCAAGAATATTGGACAGGGGGGTCCTACGAGCAGTACTTC. Amino acid sequence: CASSQEYWTGGSYEQYF.